This paragraph reports one T cell receptor beta chain. Its antigen is not identified. J lost 5 bases, V lost 6 bases, and 7 bases had no gene match. In germline, CDR1 is SGHAT, CDR2 FQNNGV. This CDR3 comprises 16 residues. This PCR relied on a set of 60 Vbeta primers and 13 Jbeta primers. TCRdb's table, derived via immunoSEQ multiplex PCR, lists solely in-frame clones and lacks some. The repertoire holds 170,000 or so clones, with over 70% as singletons. This sample is drawn from a study of cytomegalovirus exposure and HLA in healthy donors. About the study: Among a few hundred genotyped donors, approximately 80% fell in the Caucasian-associated ancestry cluster.

Whereas donors were nominally healthy upon sampling, unrecorded immune exposures were probable. Study results and caveats: In a later analysis, a missense DCLRE1C variant was linked to TCR beta V- and J-gene trimming. Some highly shared sequence variants likely arose as a pipeline artifact.

Source material: PBMCs. This chain links TRBV11-2 with TRBJ2-2; 12 bases are shared with TRBD1. The TCR originated in a woman in her thirties in good health and CMV-seronegative. The CDR3 coding sequence is TGTGCCAGCAGTTCAACGGGACAGGGGGCGACCGGGGAGCTGTTTTTT. Translation gives CASSSTGQGATGELFF. The complete variable domain, with remaining parts taken from reference TRBV11-2 and TRBJ2-2, reads EAGVAQSPRYKIIEKRQSVAFWCNPISGHATLYWYQQILGQGPKLLIQFQNNGVVDDSQLPKDRFSAERLKGVDSTLKIQPAKLEDSAVYLCASSSTGQGATGELFFGEGSRLTVL.